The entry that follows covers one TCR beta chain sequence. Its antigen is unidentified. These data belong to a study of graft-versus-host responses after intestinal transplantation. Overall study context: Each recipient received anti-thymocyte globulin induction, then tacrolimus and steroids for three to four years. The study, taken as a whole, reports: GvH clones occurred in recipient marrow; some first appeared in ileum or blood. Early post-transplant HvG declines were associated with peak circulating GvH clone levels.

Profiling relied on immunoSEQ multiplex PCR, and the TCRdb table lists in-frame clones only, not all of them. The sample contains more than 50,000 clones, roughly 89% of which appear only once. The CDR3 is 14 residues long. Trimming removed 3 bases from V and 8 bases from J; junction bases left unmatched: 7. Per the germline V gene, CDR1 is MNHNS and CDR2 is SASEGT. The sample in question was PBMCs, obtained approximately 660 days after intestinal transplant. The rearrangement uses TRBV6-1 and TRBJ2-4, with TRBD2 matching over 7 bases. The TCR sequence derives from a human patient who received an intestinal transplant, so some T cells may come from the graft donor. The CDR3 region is CASSELWTRHIQYF. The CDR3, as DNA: TGTGCCAGCAGTGAGCTTTGGACTAGGCACATTCAGTACTTC.